This entry is about one T cell receptor beta chain. This record comes from a study of CD8+ T cells in alopecia areata. V lost 3 bases to trimming and J lost 5 bases, with 13 bases between them. The CDR3 has 13 amino acids. The germline gives CDR1 SQVTM, CDR2 ANQGSEA. After isolation, RNA underwent reverse transcription to generate cDNA as the sequencing template. TCRdb keeps only in-frame clones here, not all; method: immunoSEQ multiplex PCR. The profile shows 150,000 or so clones, about 54% of them singletons. This TCR derives from a human donor in good health. The specimen sequenced was CD4+ T cells sorted from blood. The chain couples TRBV29-1 to TRBJ2-5; possibly TRBD2 for D (5 bases). The CDR3 DNA follows: TGCAGCGTTGAGTGGGAGAGGAGGGAGACCCAGTACTTC. Protein product: CSVEWERRETQYF.